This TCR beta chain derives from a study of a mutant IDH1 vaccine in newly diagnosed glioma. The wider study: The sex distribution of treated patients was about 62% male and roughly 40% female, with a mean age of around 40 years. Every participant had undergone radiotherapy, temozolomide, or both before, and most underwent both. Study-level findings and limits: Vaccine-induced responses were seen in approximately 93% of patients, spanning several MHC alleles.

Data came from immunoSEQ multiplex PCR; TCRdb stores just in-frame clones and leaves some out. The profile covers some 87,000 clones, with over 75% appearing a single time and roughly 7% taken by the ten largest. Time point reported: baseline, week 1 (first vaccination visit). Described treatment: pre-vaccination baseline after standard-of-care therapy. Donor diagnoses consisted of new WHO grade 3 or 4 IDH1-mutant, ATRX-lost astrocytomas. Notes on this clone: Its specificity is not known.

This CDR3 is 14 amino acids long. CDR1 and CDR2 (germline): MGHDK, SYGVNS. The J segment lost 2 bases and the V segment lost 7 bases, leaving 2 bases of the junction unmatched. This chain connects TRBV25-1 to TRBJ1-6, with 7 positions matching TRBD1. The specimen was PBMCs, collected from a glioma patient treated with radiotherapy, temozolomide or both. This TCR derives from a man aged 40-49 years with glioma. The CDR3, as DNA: TGTGCCAGCATGACAGGGACCTATAATTCACCCCTCCACTTT. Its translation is CASMTGTYNSPLHF.